A selection of T cell receptor beta chains follows, all from one sample in a study of T-cell memory formation after mild COVID-19. MiXCR, run by TCRdb on the 5' RACE reads, gives a single entry per CDR3 protein. The sample gives 300,000 to 400,000 distinct CDR3 sequences, approximately 13% of which show up once; about a fifth is in the top ten. Input material: PBMCs or a T cell subset sorted from them (not recorded which). These receptors were taken from a man aged 18 to 35 who had mild COVID-19 (a few samples of this study predate the infection). Cell type and time point are not known. Each CDR3 is given with its conserved first and last residue. The order of the fields is D gene, V gene, clone size, J gene, CDR3 protein, CDR3 DNA. A D gene is named only where the DNA matches it firmly. Size is stated for part of the rows, as once, few or many counts, or as a class when the clone is expanded.

TRBD2	TRBV7-3	NA	TRBJ2-5	CASSLIQSGLAACEGETQYF	TGTGCCAGCAGCTTAATCCAGAGCGGCCTAGCGGCTTGTGAAGGAGAGACCCAGTACTTC
NA	TRBV5-6	NA	TRBJ1-4	CASSTTGLREEKLFF	TGTGCCAGCAGCACTACGGGACTTAGAGAGGAAAAACTGTTTTTT
NA	TRBV6-4	NA	TRBJ2-1	CASSLSGSAYNEQFF	TGTGCCAGCAGTCTGAGCGGGTCGGCCTACAATGAGCAGTTCTTC
NA	TRBV15	few	TRBJ1-2	CATSRDRQAGLGGGYTF	TGTGCCACCAGCAGAGATCGGCAGGCCGGGCTAGGGGGTGGCTACACCTTC
TRBD2	TRBV9	NA	TRBJ2-1	CASSNSGGYYNEQFF	TGTGCCAGCAGCAATAGCGGGGGGTACTACAATGAGCAGTTCTTC
TRBD1	TRBV5-1	few	TRBJ2-5	CASSRGQEEETQYF	TGCGCCAGCAGCCGCGGACAGGAAGAAGAGACCCAGTACTTC
NA	TRBV7-2	few	TRBJ2-5	CASSLDRQAKETQYF	TGTGCCAGCAGCTTAGACAGACAGGCCAAAGAGACCCAGTACTTC
TRBD1	TRBV7-9	NA	TRBJ1-1	CASSRPSGQGLGTAFF	TGTGCCAGCAGCCGACCCTCGGGACAGGGCCTAGGTACAGCTTTCTTT
TRBD1	TRBV7-9	few	TRBJ2-2	CASRWQGALTGELFF	TGTGCCAGCAGGTGGCAGGGGGCTCTCACCGGGGAGCTGTTTTTT
NA	TRBV4-3	few	TRBJ1-4	CASSQAGQGTNEKLFF	TGCGCCAGCAGCCAAGCGGGGCAGGGCACTAATGAAAAACTGTTTTTT
NA	TRBV7-2	few	TRBJ2-1	CASSLDLHEQFF	TGTGCCAGCAGCCTGGACCTGCATGAGCAGTTCTTC
NA	TRBV7-3	NA	TRBJ1-1	CASSLAPLGEAFF	TGTGCCAGCAGCTTAGCCCCCCTGGGGGAGGCTTTCTTT
NA	TRBV9	many	TRBJ2-3	CASSGTDSVDTQYF	TGTGCCAGCAGCGGGACAGACTCAGTGGATACGCAGTATTTT
NA	TRBV14	NA	TRBJ2-3	CASSQAFRRTDTQYF	TGTGCCAGCAGCCAAGCATTCCGTCGCACAGATACGCAGTATTTT
NA	TRBV7-2	few	TRBJ1-1	CASSLGRSSSTEAFF	TGTGCCAGCAGCTTAGGTCGATCGAGTTCAACTGAAGCTTTCTTT
NA	TRBV20-1	many	TRBJ2-7	CSAREHKTGEQYF	TGCAGTGCTAGAGAACATAAGACGGGCGAGCAGTACTTC
TRBD2	TRBV20-1	few	TRBJ2-3	CSARPLAGGPSTDTQYF	TGCAGTGCTAGACCCTTAGCGGGGGGGCCAAGCACAGATACGCAGTATTTT
TRBD2	TRBV10-3	many	TRBJ2-1	CAISELERGGRREQFF	TGTGCCATCAGTGAACTCGAGCGGGGGGGCCGACGGGAGCAGTTCTTC
TRBD2	TRBV11-2	few	TRBJ2-6	CASSSLPGLALPMGANVLTF	TGTGCCAGCAGCTCTTTACCGGGACTAGCGTTACCCATGGGGGCCAACGTCCTGACTTTC
TRBD2	TRBV7-2	many	TRBJ2-7	CASSLDSGGSSYEQYF	TGTGCCAGCAGCTTAGACTCGGGGGGGAGCTCCTACGAGCAGTACTTC
NA	TRBV24-1	few	TRBJ2-3	CATAELGFPDTQYF	TGTGCCACCGCGGAGCTGGGGTTTCCAGATACGCAGTATTTT